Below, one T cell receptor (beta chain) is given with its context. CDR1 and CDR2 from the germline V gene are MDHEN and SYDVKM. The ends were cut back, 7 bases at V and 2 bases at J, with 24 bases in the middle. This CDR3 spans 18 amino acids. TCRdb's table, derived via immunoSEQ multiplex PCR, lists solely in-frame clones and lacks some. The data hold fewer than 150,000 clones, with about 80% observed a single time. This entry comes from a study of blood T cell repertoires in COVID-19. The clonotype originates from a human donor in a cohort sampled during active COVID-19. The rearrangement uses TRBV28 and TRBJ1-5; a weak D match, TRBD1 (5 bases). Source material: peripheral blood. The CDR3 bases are TGTGCCAGCACCCTCCCCCTCGGACAACCCAAGGGCAATCAGCCCCAGCATTTT. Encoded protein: CASTLPLGQPKGNQPQHF. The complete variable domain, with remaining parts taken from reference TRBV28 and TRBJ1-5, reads DVKVTQSSRYLVKRTGEKVFLECVQDMDHENMFWYRQDPGLGLRLIYFSYDVKMKEKGDIPEGYSVSREKKERFSLILESASTNQTSMYLCASTLPLGQPKGNQPQHFGDGTRLSIL.